The 15 T cell receptor beta chains in this list originate from one sample, sequenced in a study of tumor-infiltrating lymphocytes in primary liver carcinoma. DNA and RNA were both co-extracted from approximately 20-30 mg of bulk tissue that had not been sorted. The investigators made TCR beta cDNA from 500 ng total RNA, using a constant-region primer. Generation of the TCR beta libraries relied on three nested multiplex PCR rounds using slightly modified ARM-PCR. TRBV1-TRBV30 forward primers and a C-beta reverse primer were used in the first two PCR rounds, which each ran for approximately 11 cycles. TCRdb re-analysed the multiplex PCR reads in MiXCR, keeping a single row per CDR3 protein. Of over 45,000 distinct CDR3 sequences listed, 70% to 85% are singletons. The sequenced sample consisted of liver tumor tissue from sampling region 5. The subset is: tumor region T5, tumor centre. These receptors were collected from a man aged 35 to 55 with primary liver carcinoma and hepatitis B virus infection.

With regard to this clonotype: A much larger clone lies one base from this, so it may be a read error. The chain has TRBV5-1 and TRBJ1-2; TRBD1 might be the D (5 bases). V gave up 0 bases and J gave up 6 bases, with 15 bases separating them. The CDR3 runs 15 residues. CDR1 and CDR2 from the germline V gene are SGHRS and YFSETQ. The CDR3 bases are TGCGCCAGCAGCTTGGACGGACATGGTTATAATGGCTACACCTTC. Encoded protein: CASSLDGHGYNGYTF.

In DNA form, the CDR3 reads TGTGCCAGTAGCCCCGGGACAGGGGGTCTCACCGGGGAGCTGTTTTTT. It specifies CASSPGTGGLTGELFF. The chain is built from TRBV19 and TRBJ2-2, with 11 bases aligning to TRBD1. The germline V gene encodes CDR1 LNHDA and CDR2 SQIVND (reference sequence). With 6 bases clipped from V and 4 bases from J, the junction kept 7 bases outside the gene matches. The CDR3 covers 16 residues.

This clonotype has just a few counts. This may come from a read error, since a much larger clone is one base off. The rearrangement uses TRBV12-3 or TRBV12-4 and TRBJ1-6; TRBD1 matches 9 bases. V lost 6 bases, J lost 9 bases, and 9 bases stayed unmatched. The CDR3 covers 15 residues. Here the CDR3 DNA reads TGTGCCAGCAGACCCTTCCCGGGACAGGGTTCACCCCTCCACTTT. This codes for CASRPFPGQGSPLHF.

Comments on this clonotype: A much larger clone differs from this one at a single base, so this may be a read error. The chain has TRBV30 and TRBJ2-2, with D hard to call. This CDR3 spans 15 amino acids. Trimming took off 0 bases at V and 7 bases at J, with 15 bases between the two ends. Looked up from germline, CDR1 is GTSNPN and CDR2 is SVGIG (reference sequence). The CDR3 is CAWSVPNTHIGELFF. Here the CDR3 DNA reads TGTGCCTGGAGTGTACCCAACACGCACATCGGGGAGCTGTTTTTT.

The chain combines TRBV4-2 with TRBJ2-7; D ambiguous. Germline assignment: CDR1 LGHNA and CDR2 YNFKEQ. Trimming shortened V by 0 bases and J by 2 bases, and 11 bases separated the two germline ends. The CDR3 is 15 residues long. This chain's CDR3 is CASSQEPTRPYEQYF. DNA of the CDR3: TGTGCCAGCAGCCAAGAACCGACAAGACCCTACGAGCAGTACTTC.

The chain combines TRBV29-1 with TRBJ2-1, with 9 bases matching TRBD2. This CDR3 comprises 12 residues. With V trimmed by 5 bases and J by 12 bases, 8 bases remained unmatched. Germline assignment: CDR1 SQVTM and CDR2 ANQGSEA. The CDR3 sequence: CSVLAGDRGQFF. The CDR3 bases are TGCAGCGTTTTAGCGGGAGATAGGGGGCAGTTCTTC.

This clonotype showed up just once. This may stem from a read error, because a much larger clone lies one nucleotide away. The chain couples TRBV28 to TRBJ2-2; either TRBD1 or TRBD2 may supply D (6 bases each). Deletions cut 8 bases from V and 5 bases from J, with 12 bases between. There are 13 residues in the CDR3. Germline V lookup: CDR1 MDHEN, CDR2 SYDVKM. CDR3 protein: CASWLGGTGELFF. In nucleotides, the CDR3 is TGTGCCAGCTGGCTAGGGGGGACCGGGGAGCTGTTTTTT.

About this clonotype itself: It may be a read error: a sequence one base away is much more abundant. The chain has TRBV28 and TRBJ2-1; the match to TRBD2 covers 8 bases. The CDR3 totals 16 residues. The germline gives CDR1 MDHEN, CDR2 SYDVKM. This CDR3 is CASSPPGTRKLNERFF. The CDR3, as DNA: TGTGCCAGCAGTCCCCCCGGGACTAGAAAATTAAATGAGCGGTTCTTC.

This chain links TRBV14 with TRBJ2-5; no definite D call. The DNA end is more similar to TRBJ2-1, so the J call may be wrong. This CDR3 contains 13 residues. Germline V gene data show CDR1 as SGHDN and CDR2 as FVKESK. CDR3 sequence: CTNSQGLEETQFF. The CDR3 DNA reads TGTACCAACAGCCAAGGGCTGGAAGAGACCCAGTTCTTC.

As for this clonotype: A junction boundary mismatches the germline segment, possibly from a read error. The chain uses TRBV29-1 and TRBJ2-1; 8 bases match TRBD1. The CDR3 extends over 13 amino acids. CDR1 is SQVTM and CDR2 is ANQGSEA in the germline V gene. The CDR3 DNA follows: TGCGGCGTCGGACGGACAGGGTTGGGTGAGCAGTTCTTC. This translates into CGVGRTGLGEQFF.

The table lists this clonotype with many counts. The chain carries TRBV29-1 and TRBJ2-1; maybe TRBD2 (7 bases). Trimming shortened V by 3 bases and J by 8 bases, and 14 bases separated the two germline ends. The V gene's germline CDR1 is SQVTM and CDR2 ANQGSEA. This CDR3 has 13 amino acids. The CDR3 region is CSVDRGGADEQFF. For the CDR3, the DNA is TGCAGCGTTGATAGGGGGGGGGCGGATGAGCAGTTCTTC.

As concerns this clonotype: One end of the junction does not line up with germline, which may come from a read error. The V and J genes are TRBV6-5 and TRBJ1-1, with D unclear. The CDR3 runs to 12 residues. CDR1 and CDR2 from the germline V gene are MNHEY and SVGAGI. This chain's CDR3 is CVSSHAEREAFF. CDR3 DNA sequence: TGTGTCAGCAGTCATGCAGAACGTGAAGCTTTCTTT.

A word on this clonotype: The CDR3 end shows no conserved phenylalanine or tryptophan, and so a read error is likely. The chain joins TRBV13 to TRBJ2-2, with D uncertain. This CDR3 has 15 amino acids. CDR1 PRHDT and CDR2 FYEKMQ come from the germline V gene (reference sequence). CDR3 loop: CVSSFVSANAGELFL. CDR3 nucleotides: TGTGTCAGCAGCTTCGTCAGTGCGAACGCCGGGGAGCTGTTTCTT.

Many counts were recorded for this clonotype. The V call is TRBV14, the J call TRBJ1-6; 10 bases match TRBD1. The trim removed 9 bases at V and 10 bases at J, leaving 15 bases unmatched. The CDR3 has 16 residues. The germline gives CDR1 SGHDN, CDR2 FVKESK. The CDR3 here is CASSLGRDRGWSPLHF. CDR3 nucleotides: TGTGCCAGTTCCCTGGGCCGGGACAGGGGTTGGTCACCCCTCCACTTT.

In its sample, this clonotype was seen many times. Just one base apart from a much larger clone, this may be a read error. The CDR3 here is CVITGGGGPDTQYF. CDR3 DNA: TGTGTCATCACGGGAGGGGGCGGCCCAGATACGCAGTATTTT. This chain uses TRBV10-3 with TRBJ2-3; D perhaps matches TRBD2 (8 bases). In germline, CDR1 is ENHRY, CDR2 SYGVKD. This CDR3 comprises 14 residues.